These 25 T cell receptor beta chains were all obtained from the same sample, sequenced in a study of regulatory T cells in long-lasting Graves disease. Construction of the TCR beta libraries employed iRepertoire HTBI primers in conjunction with Arm-PCR of CDR3 regions. TCRdb passed the multiplex PCR reads through MiXCR, listing each CDR3 protein once. The data show about 370,000 distinct CDR3 sequences, with about a sixth seen just once and about a fifth held by the top ten. Described time point: newly diagnosed GD, antithyroid drugs for less than 3 months. The TCR library was made from RNA that had been extracted from PBMCs in TRIzol. Sequenced here: peripheral blood mononuclear cells (PBMCs), sampled at new diagnosis, from a patient treated with antithyroid drugs. The receptors stem from a female donor with Graves disease.

This clonotype was observed a handful of times. J is TRBJ1-6 and V is TRBV7-9; 8 bases align to TRBD1. Germline CDR1 SEHNR, CDR2 FQNEAQ (reference sequence). This CDR3 has 16 amino acids. V dropped 0 bases and J dropped 7; count of bases not matched to a gene: 5. This chain's CDR3 is CASSLARTGWNSPLHF. CDR3 DNA: TGTGCCAGCAGCTTAGCCAGGACAGGGTGGAATTCACCCCTCCACTTT.

The CDR3 coding sequence is TGTGCCAGCAGTTACCCACAGGGGGCCCTCACCGGGGAGCTGTTTTTT. Translated, it gives CASSYPQGALTGELFF. This chain connects TRBV27 to TRBJ2-2; 9 bases line up with TRBD1. The germline CDR1 and CDR2 sequences are MNHEY and SMNVEV (reference sequence). Trimming cost V 4 bases and J 4 bases; bases outside gene matches: 7. This CDR3 has 16 residues.

This clonotype was picked up many times. This rearrangement joins TRBV24-1 to TRBJ2-2; D unresolved. Germline CDR1 reads KGHDR; CDR2 reads SFDVKD. The CDR3 length is 17 residues. V gave up 4 bases and J gave up 2 bases, with 16 bases separating them. The CDR3 here is CATSDHEDRRNTGELFF. The DNA of the CDR3 is TGTGCCACCAGTGACCACGAGGACCGTCGCAACACCGGGGAGCTGTTTTTT.

DNA of the CDR3: TGTGCCAGCAGCTCTAGCGGGTACCGAGAGACCCAGTACTTC. Amino acid sequence: CASSSSGYRETQYF. The V and J genes are TRBV25-1 and TRBJ2-5; 8 nucleotides align to TRBD2. Germline CDR1 and CDR2: MGHDK and SYGVNS. The J segment lost 4 bases and the V segment lost 6 bases, leaving 7 bases of the junction unmatched. There are 14 residues in the CDR3.

This clonotype has a count of ten or more. The CDR3 coding sequence is TGTGCCACCAGTGATTTACGTACAACGGACAGGGGTCCTCACACAGATACGCAGTATTTT. Its translation: CATSDLRTTDRGPHTDTQYF. This chain joins TRBV24-1 and TRBJ2-3, with 9 positions matching TRBD1. Germline loops: CDR1 KGHDR, CDR2 SFDVKD. V was pared by 1 base and J by 2 bases, with 15 bases of the junction left unmatched. The CDR3 contains 20 residues.

This clonotype was observed a handful of times. V is TRBV15 and J is TRBJ2-4; TRBD1 aligns across 10 bases. The CDR3 is made up of 16 amino acids. Germline-derived CDR1 and CDR2 are LNHNV and YYDKDF (reference sequence). V trimming: 5 bases; J trimming: 2 bases; junction bases outside the gene matches: 6. The CDR3 DNA sequence: TGTGCCACCAGCTTCGGACAGGGGGTCACCAAAAACATTCAGTACTTC. It specifies CATSFGQGVTKNIQYF.

Concerning this clonotype: A much larger clone differs from this one at a single base, so this may be a read error. The chain employs TRBV2 and TRBJ2-7, with D possibly matching TRBD1 (5 bases). CDR3 length: 13 residues. The V end lost 4 bases, the J end lost 6 bases, and 13 bases lay between the germline ends. Germline loops: CDR1 SNHLY, CDR2 FYNNEI. CDR3 nucleotide sequence: TGTGCCAGCAGTGTGCGACAGAGGAGCGAGCAGTACTTC. It is translated as CASSVRQRSEQYF.

This clonotype has a count of ten or more. The chain links TRBV4-3 to TRBJ2-7; D may be TRBD1 (6 bases). Trimming cost V 1 base and J 3 bases, with 10 bases left between them. The CDR3 is made up of 14 amino acids. In germline, CDR1 is LGHNA, CDR2 YSLEER. The CDR3 spells CASSQVQGFYEQYF. In DNA form, the CDR3 reads TGCGCCAGCAGCCAAGTTCAGGGGTTCTACGAGCAGTACTTC.

This clonotype was observed many times. This chain connects TRBV7-9 to TRBJ1-2; the D is unclear. Per germline, CDR1 SEHNR and CDR2 FQNEAQ (reference sequence). V gave up 1 base and J gave up 3 bases, with 12 bases separating them. The CDR3 has 15 residues. Here the CDR3 DNA reads TGTGCCAGCAGCTTAGAGACCACAAGGGACTATGGCTACACCTTC. Residues: CASSLETTRDYGYTF.

The chain recombines TRBV3-1 with TRBJ2-7; D perhaps matches TRBD1 (6 bases). Germline V gene data show CDR1 as LGHDT and CDR2 as YNNKEL (reference sequence). This CDR3 has 14 amino acids. V was trimmed by 4 bases and J by 4 bases, leaving 14 bases between them. This CDR3 is CASSRTGRGYEQYF. The CDR3 DNA follows: TGTGCCAGCAGCCGAACAGGAAGGGGGTACGAGCAGTACTTC.

This clonotype was seen a single time. The J gene is TRBJ2-7, the V gene TRBV28, with D perhaps matching TRBD1 or TRBD2 (5 bases each). Trimming took 2 bases from V and 5 from J, leaving 16 bases between them. Germline lookup yields CDR1 MDHEN and CDR2 SYDVKM. The CDR3 extends over 15 amino acids. As DNA, the CDR3 is TGTGCCAGCAGTTTAGGGGGTAAGAGGGAGAACGAGCAGTACTTC. This sequence encodes CASSLGGKRENEQYF.

The sample holds a few counts of this clonotype. This sequence joins TRBV6-2 or TRBV6-3 and TRBJ2-7, with D uncertain. The CDR3 runs 13 residues. Trimming removed 6 bases from V and 1 base from J, with 10 bases in between. The germline V gene encodes CDR1 MNHEY and CDR2 SVGEGT. CDR3 coding DNA: TGTGCCAGCAGACCAATCGCGTCCTACGAGCAGTACTTC. Amino acids: CASRPIASYEQYF.

Only a few counts were recorded for this clonotype. This rearrangement joins TRBV12-3 or TRBV12-4 to TRBJ2-1; D gene ambiguous. The V end was cut by 7 bases, the J end by 5 bases, with 21 bases between. The CDR3 loop spans 16 amino acids. In DNA, the CDR3 is TGTGCCAGCACTGAACACCGGGCCTACCCCGACAATGAGCAGTTCTTC. Encoded protein: CASTEHRAYPDNEQFF.

The table lists this clonotype with many counts. The chain's CDR3 is CASSQPTGVAPHEQFF. CDR3 coding DNA: TGTGCCAGCAGCCAACCCACAGGGGTAGCTCCCCATGAGCAGTTCTTC. V is TRBV4-2 and J is TRBJ2-1, with TRBD1 matching over 7 bases. The CDR3 loop spans 16 amino acids. Germline-derived CDR1 and CDR2 are LGHNA and YNFKEQ. Germline trimming cut 2 bases from V and 8 bases from J; bases unmatched to any gene: 12.

This clonotype was observed many times. J is TRBJ1-2 and V is TRBV4-1, with D maybe TRBD1 (5 bases). Deletions cut 1 base from V and 4 bases from J, with 10 bases between. CDR3 size: 14 residues. Germline V CDR1 and CDR2: MGHRA, YSYEKL. The CDR3 here is CASSQAGTAYGYTF. The CDR3 DNA follows: TGCGCCAGCAGCCAAGCCGGGACTGCCTATGGCTACACCTTC.

This clonotype was detected ten times or more. The chain combines TRBV27 with TRBJ1-2; D is uncertain. Trimming pared 6 bases from V and 1 base from J, leaving 9 bases between. The CDR3 covers 13 residues. Germline CDR1 and CDR2: MNHEY and SMNVEV (reference sequence). The CDR3 reads CASSLGSNYGYTF. In DNA, the CDR3 is TGTGCCAGCAGCTTAGGCAGTAACTATGGCTACACCTTC.

As for this clonotype: Mismatch with germline at one junction end may stem from a read error. CDR3 in amino acids: CTSSYTLEQPQHF. CDR3 bases: TGTACCAGCAGTTACACTCTAGAGCAGCCCCAGCATTTT. The chain combines TRBV6-5 with TRBJ1-5; D gene uncertain. Germline V lookup: CDR1 MNHEY, CDR2 SVGAGI. The CDR3 consists of 13 residues.

V usage is TRBV7-2 and J usage is TRBJ1-5, with D unclear. The CDR3 totals 13 residues. CDR1 SGHTA and CDR2 FQGNSA come from the germline V gene. Between the trimmed V and J ends, which lost 3 bases and 5 bases, there was a span of 8 bases. The CDR3 is CASSFQTDQPQHF. The CDR3 region has the DNA TGTGCCAGCAGCTTTCAGACTGATCAGCCCCAGCATTTT.

This clonotype was seen at least ten times. The V and J genes are TRBV13 and TRBJ1-2, with TRBD1 matching 9 bases. This CDR3 is 15 amino acids long. Germline CDR1 is PRHDT and CDR2 is FYEKMQ (reference sequence). V shed 5 bases, J shed 5 bases, and the junction held 9 bases outside the gene matches. CDR3 amino acids: CASSLPRTGVYGYTF. CDR3 bases: TGTGCCAGCAGCCTACCCCGGACAGGGGTTTATGGCTACACCTTC.

This chain connects TRBV6-1 to TRBJ2-1, with 10 bases that match TRBD2. The CDR3 consists of 17 residues. V lost 10 bases and J lost 7; bases outside the gene matches: 19. Germline loops: CDR1 MNHNS, CDR2 SASEGT. CDR3 sequence (DNA): TGTGCCATACATACCGGGGGGGCTAGCGGGAGCCGGAATGAGCAGTTCTTC. Translating it yields CAIHTGGASGSRNEQFF.

The chain combines TRBV12-3 or TRBV12-4 with TRBJ2-6; no clear D. Trimming shortened V by 1 base and J by 0 bases, and 10 bases separated the two germline ends. The CDR3 contains 17 residues. Written as DNA, the CDR3 is TGTGCCAGCAGTTTAGTACAGCCCAGCTCTGGGGCCAACGTCCTGACTTTC. Its translation is CASSLVQPSSGANVLTF.

This clonotype was seen repeatedly, ten times or more. The V call is TRBV27, the J call TRBJ2-2; a possible D gene is TRBD2 (6 bases). Per germline, CDR1 MNHEY and CDR2 SMNVEV (reference sequence). This CDR3 is 18 amino acids long. Trimming took 0 bases from V and 4 from J, leaving 18 bases between them. The chain's CDR3 is CASSLSITRRVVTGELFF. CDR3 coding DNA: TGTGCCAGCAGTTTATCGATAACCCGGAGGGTAGTCACCGGGGAGCTGTTTTTT.

This clonotype has more than one count but fewer than ten. The junction shows a germline mismatch at one end, possibly a read error. This rearrangement joins TRBV2 to TRBJ2-2, with 7 bases aligning to TRBD2. The length of the CDR3 is 13 residues. Germline assignment: CDR1 SNHLY and CDR2 FYNNEI. CDR3 nucleotides: TGTGCCAGCAGTCTAGCGGACACCGGGGGGCTGTTTTTT. As protein: CASSLADTGGLFF.

This clonotype was seen repeatedly, ten times or more. The gene calls are TRBV7-2 and TRBJ2-3, with TRBD2 identical over 7 bases. This CDR3 has 15 residues. V trimming: 5 bases; J trimming: 1 base; junction bases outside the gene matches: 6. Germline V lookup: CDR1 SGHTA, CDR2 FQGNSA. The CDR3 here is CASSPSSGRTDTQYF. Here the CDR3 DNA reads TGTGCCAGCAGCCCTTCTAGCGGACGCACAGATACGCAGTATTTT.

In its sample, this clonotype was seen once. CDR3 DNA: TGCAGCGTTGCGGGACAGGGGGCGGAGACCGGGGAGCTGTTTTTT. Encoded protein: CSVAGQGAETGELFF. The chain combines TRBV29-1 with TRBJ2-2; TRBD1 matches at 12 bases. CDR3 length: 15 amino acids. Trimming took 4 bases from V and 5 from J; bases not matched to a gene: 5. Germline V CDR1 and CDR2: SQVTM, ANQGSEA.